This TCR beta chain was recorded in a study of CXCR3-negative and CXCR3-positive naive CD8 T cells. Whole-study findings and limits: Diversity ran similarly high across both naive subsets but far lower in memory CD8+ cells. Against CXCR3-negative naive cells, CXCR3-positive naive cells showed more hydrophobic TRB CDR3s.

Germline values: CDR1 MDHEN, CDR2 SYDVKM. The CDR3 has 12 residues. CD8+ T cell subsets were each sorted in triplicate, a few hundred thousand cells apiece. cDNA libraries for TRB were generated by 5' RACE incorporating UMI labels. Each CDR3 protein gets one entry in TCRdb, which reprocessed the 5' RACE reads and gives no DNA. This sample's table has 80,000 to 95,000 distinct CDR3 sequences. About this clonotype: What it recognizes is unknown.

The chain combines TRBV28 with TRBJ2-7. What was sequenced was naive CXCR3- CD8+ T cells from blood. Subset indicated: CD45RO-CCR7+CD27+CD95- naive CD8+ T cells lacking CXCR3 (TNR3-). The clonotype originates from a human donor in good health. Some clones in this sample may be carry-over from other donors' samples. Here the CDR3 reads CASCTSSYEQYF.